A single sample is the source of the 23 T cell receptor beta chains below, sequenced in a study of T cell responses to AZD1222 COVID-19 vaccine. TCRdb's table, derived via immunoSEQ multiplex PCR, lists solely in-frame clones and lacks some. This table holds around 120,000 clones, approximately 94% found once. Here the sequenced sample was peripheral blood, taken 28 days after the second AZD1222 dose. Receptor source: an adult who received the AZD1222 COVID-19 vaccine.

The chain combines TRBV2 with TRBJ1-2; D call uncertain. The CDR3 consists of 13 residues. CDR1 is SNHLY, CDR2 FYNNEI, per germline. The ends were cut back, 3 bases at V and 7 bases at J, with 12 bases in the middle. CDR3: CASSDRLESGYTF. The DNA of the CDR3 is TGTGCCAGCAGTGATCGGTTGGAATCTGGCTACACCTTC.

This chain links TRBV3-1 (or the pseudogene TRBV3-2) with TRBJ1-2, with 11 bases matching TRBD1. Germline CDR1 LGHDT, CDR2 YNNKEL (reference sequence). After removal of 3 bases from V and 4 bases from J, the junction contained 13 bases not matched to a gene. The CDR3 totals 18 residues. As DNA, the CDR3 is TGTGCCAGCAGCCAGGGCCCGGGACAGGGGGAATCGGGCTATGGCTACACCTTC. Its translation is CASSQGPGQGESGYGYTF.

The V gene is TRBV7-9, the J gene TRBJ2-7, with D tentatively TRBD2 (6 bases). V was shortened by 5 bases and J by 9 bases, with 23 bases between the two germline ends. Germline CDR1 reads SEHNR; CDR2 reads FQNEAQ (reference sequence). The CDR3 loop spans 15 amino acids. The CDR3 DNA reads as TGTGCCAGCAGCGCCCCGGGAGCAGGGCAACTCCGGCAGTACTTC. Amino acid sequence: CASSAPGAGQLRQYF.

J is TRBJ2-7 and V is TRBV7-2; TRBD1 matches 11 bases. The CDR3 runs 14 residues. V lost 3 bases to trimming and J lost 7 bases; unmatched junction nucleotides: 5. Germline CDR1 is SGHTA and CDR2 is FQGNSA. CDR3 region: CASSFGQGAGEQYF. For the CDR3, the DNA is TGTGCCAGCAGCTTCGGACAGGGGGCTGGGGAGCAGTACTTC.

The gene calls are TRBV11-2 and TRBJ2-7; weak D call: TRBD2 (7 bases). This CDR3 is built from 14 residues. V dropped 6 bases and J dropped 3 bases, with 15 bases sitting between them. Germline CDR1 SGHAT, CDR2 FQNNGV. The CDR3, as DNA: TGTGCCAGCAGTCCCTGGGGGGGACACTACGAGCAGTACTTC. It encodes CASSPWGGHYEQYF.

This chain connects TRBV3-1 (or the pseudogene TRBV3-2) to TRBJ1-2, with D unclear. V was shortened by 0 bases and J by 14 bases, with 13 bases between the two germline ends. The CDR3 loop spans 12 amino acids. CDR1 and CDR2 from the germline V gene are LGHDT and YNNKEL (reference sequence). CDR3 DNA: TGTGCCAGCAGCCAAGATAAGCGGGAAATTACCTTC. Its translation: CASSQDKREITF.

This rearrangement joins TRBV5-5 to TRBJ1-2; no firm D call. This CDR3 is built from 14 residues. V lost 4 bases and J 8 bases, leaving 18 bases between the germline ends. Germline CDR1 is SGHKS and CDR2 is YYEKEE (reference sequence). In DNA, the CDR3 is TGTGCCAGCAGCCCCGTAGGGTCAACCGGAGGCTACACCTTC. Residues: CASSPVGSTGGYTF.

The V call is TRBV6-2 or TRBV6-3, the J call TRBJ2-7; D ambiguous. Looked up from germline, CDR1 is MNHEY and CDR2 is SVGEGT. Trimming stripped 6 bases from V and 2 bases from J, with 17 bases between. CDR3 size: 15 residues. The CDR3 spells CASSSKQLRPYEQYF. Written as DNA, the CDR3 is TGTGCCAGCAGCTCGAAACAACTACGCCCCTACGAGCAGTACTTC.

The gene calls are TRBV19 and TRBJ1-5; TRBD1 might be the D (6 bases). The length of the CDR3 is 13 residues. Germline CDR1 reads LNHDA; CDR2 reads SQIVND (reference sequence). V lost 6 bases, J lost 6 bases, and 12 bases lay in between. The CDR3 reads CASSAGATQPQHF. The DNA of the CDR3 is TGTGCCAGTAGCGCAGGGGCAACTCAGCCCCAGCATTTT.

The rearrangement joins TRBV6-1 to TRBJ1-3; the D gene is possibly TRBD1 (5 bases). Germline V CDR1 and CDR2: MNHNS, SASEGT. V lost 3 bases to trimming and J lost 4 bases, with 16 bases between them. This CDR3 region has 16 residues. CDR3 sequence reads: CASSDPGLGAGNTIYF. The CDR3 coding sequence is TGTGCCAGCAGTGATCCGGGCTTAGGGGCCGGAAACACCATATATTTT.

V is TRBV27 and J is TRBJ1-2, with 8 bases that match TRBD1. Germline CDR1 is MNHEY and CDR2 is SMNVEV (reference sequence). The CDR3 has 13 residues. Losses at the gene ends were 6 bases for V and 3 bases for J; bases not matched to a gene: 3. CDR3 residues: CASSPQGDYGYTF. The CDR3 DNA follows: TGTGCCAGCAGCCCACAGGGGGACTATGGCTACACCTTC.

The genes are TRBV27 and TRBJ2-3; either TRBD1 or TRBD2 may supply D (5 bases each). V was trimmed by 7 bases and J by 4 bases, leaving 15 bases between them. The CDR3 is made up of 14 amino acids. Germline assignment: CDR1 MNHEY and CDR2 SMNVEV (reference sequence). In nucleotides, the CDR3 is TGTGCCAGCATAGTGGGGGTTATCTCAGATACGCAGTATTTT. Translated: CASIVGVISDTQYF.

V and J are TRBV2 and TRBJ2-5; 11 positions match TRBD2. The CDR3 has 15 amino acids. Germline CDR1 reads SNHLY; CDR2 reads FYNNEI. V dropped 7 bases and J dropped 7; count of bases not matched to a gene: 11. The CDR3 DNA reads TGTGCCAGCAAAGCTCTAGCGGGGGGTTCGTGGACCCAGTACTTC. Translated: CASKALAGGSWTQYF.

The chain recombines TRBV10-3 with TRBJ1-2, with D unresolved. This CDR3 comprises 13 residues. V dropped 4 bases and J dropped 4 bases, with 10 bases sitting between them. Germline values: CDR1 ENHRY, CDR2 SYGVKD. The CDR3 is CAISVGEVYGYTF. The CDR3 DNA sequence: TGTGCCATCAGTGTCGGGGAGGTCTATGGCTACACCTTC.

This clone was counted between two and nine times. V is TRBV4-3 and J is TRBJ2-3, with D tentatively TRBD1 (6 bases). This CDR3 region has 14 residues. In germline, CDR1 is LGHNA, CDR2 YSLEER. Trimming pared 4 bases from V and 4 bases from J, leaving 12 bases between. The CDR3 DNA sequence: TGCGCCAGCAGCCCTGGACAGAACGCAGATACGCAGTATTTT. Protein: CASSPGQNADTQYF.

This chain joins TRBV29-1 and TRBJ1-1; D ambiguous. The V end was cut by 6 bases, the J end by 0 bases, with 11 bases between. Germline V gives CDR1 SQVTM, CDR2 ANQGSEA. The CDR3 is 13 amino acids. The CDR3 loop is CSVTGWMNTEAFF. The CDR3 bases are TGCAGCGTGACGGGGTGGATGAACACTGAAGCTTTCTTT. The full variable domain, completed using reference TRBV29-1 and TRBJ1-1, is SAVISQKPSRDICQRGTSLTIQCQVDSQVTMMFWYRQQPGQSLTLIATANQGSEATYESGFVIDKFPISRPNLTFSTLTVSNMSPEDSSIYLCSVTGWMNTEAFFGQGTRLTVV.

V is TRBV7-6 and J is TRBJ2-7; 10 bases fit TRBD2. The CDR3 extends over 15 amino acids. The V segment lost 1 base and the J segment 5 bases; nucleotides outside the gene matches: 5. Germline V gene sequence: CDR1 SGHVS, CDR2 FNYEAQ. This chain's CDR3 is CASSLEPSGRNEQYF. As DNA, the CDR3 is TGTGCCAGCAGCTTAGAACCTAGCGGGAGAAACGAGCAGTACTTC.

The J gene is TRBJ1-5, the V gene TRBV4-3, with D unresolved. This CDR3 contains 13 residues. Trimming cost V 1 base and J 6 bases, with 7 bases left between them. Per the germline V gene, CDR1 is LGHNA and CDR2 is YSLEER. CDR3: CASSQGAGQPQHF. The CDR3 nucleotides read TGCGCCAGCAGCCAAGGGGCCGGTCAGCCCCAGCATTTT.

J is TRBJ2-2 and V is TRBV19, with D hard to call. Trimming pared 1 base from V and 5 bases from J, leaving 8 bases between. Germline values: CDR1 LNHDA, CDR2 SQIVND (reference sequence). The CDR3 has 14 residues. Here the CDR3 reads CASSIGRETGELFF. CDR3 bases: TGTGCCAGTAGTATAGGTCGAGAAACCGGGGAGCTGTTTTTT. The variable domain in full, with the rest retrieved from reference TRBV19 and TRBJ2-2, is DGGITQSPKYLFRKEGQNVTLSCEQNLNHDAMYWYRQDPGQGLRLIYYSQIVNDFQKGDIAEGYSVSREKKESFPLTVTSAQKNPTAFYLCASSIGRETGELFFGEGSRLTVL.

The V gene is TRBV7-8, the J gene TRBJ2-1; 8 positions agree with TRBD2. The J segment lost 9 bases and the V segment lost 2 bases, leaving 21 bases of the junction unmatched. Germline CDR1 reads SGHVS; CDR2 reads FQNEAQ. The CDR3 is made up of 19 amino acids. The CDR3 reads CASSLFVSLGAGVFGEQFF. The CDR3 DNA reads TGTGCCAGCAGCTTATTTGTTTCACTTGGAGCGGGGGTTTTCGGTGAGCAGTTCTTC.

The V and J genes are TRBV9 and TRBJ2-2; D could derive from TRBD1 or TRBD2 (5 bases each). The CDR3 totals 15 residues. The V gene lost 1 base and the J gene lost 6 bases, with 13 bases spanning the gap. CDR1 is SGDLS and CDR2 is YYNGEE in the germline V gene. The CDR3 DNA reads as TGTGCCAGCAGCGTATTGGGGGAGACCCCCGGGGAGCTGTTTTTT. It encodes CASSVLGETPGELFF.

CDR3 in DNA: TGTGCCAGCAGCCCGGGGGGGAAACAAGAGACCCAGTACTTC. It encodes CASSPGGKQETQYF. The chain carries TRBV7-9 and TRBJ2-5; 8 bases align to TRBD2. V shed 5 bases and J 2 bases; nucleotides not matched to a gene: 4. Germline-derived CDR1 and CDR2 are SEHNR and FQNEAQ (reference sequence). This CDR3 is 14 amino acids long.

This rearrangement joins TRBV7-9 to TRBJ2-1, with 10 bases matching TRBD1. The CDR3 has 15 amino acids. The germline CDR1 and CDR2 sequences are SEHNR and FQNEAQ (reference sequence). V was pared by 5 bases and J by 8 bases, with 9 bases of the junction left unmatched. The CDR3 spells CASSPRGQGYYEQFF. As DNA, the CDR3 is TGTGCCAGCAGCCCCAGGGGACAGGGGTACTATGAGCAGTTCTTC.